The 12 T cell receptor beta chains reported below all come from one sample, sequenced in a study of T cell responses to AZD1222 COVID-19 vaccine. The method was immunoSEQ multiplex PCR; TCRdb's version includes in-frame clones alone and lacks a portion of them. The repertoire has around 99,000 clones, roughly 90% of them found once; the top ten carry approximately 7%. The sample consisted of peripheral blood, taken on day 0 of AZD1222 vaccination. The receptors derive from an adult in good health.

The chain has TRBV28 and TRBJ2-5, with D tentatively TRBD1 (6 bases). The V gene's germline CDR1 is MDHEN and CDR2 SYDVKM. Between the trimmed V and J ends, which lost 4 bases and 5 bases, there was a span of 17 bases. This CDR3 has 15 amino acids. The CDR3 bases are TGTGCCAGCAGTTCTTACAGGGTTGGTTCGGAGACCCAGTACTTC. Amino acid sequence: CASSSYRVGSETQYF.

The chain is built from TRBV7-2 and TRBJ2-7; TRBD1 is a possible D gene (7 bases). Germline assignment: CDR1 SGHTA and CDR2 FQGNSA. Trimming took off 5 bases at V and 5 bases at J, with 19 bases between the two ends. The CDR3 is 15 residues long. The CDR3 spells CASSAPTGTLHEQYF. CDR3 in DNA: TGTGCCAGCAGCGCGCCGACAGGGACTCTTCACGAGCAGTACTTC. The full variable domain, completed using reference TRBV7-2 and TRBJ2-7, is GAGVSQSPSNKVTEKGKDVELRCDPISGHTALYWYRQSLGQGLEFLIYFQGNSAPDKSGLPSDRFSAERTGGSVSTLTIQRTQQEDSAVYLCASSAPTGTLHEQYFGPGTRLTVT.

V and J are TRBV7-9 and TRBJ1-4; D is uncertain. The CDR3 has 14 amino acids. V shed 5 bases and J shed 3 bases, with 10 bases lying between them. Germline CDR1 reads SEHNR; CDR2 reads FQNEAQ (reference sequence). In nucleotides, the CDR3 is TGTGCCAGCAGCCGAGAGACCCCTAATGAAAAACTGTTTTTT. Translation gives CASSRETPNEKLFF.

The chain has TRBV6-5 and TRBJ1-1; maybe TRBD1 (5 bases). Germline V gives CDR1 MNHEY, CDR2 SVGAGI. Trimming took 6 bases from V and 5 from J, leaving 10 bases between them. The CDR3 runs to 12 residues. The CDR3 loop is CASSWGGTEAFF. CDR3 sequence (DNA): TGTGCCAGCAGCTGGGGGGGGACTGAAGCTTTCTTT.

CDR3 loop: CSVGGTSTPDTQYF. DNA of the CDR3: TGCAGCGTTGGAGGGACTAGTACTCCAGATACGCAGTATTTT. This rearrangement joins TRBV29-1 to TRBJ2-3; 8 positions match TRBD2. The germline gives CDR1 SQVTM, CDR2 ANQGSEA. V gave up 4 bases and J gave up 4 bases; unmatched junction bases: 7. The CDR3 consists of 14 residues.

This clone was seen only once. This specimen includes other DNA sequences encoding the same CDR3. The chain is built from TRBV5-1 and TRBJ2-3, with D unclear. Per germline, CDR1 SGHRS and CDR2 YFSETQ. V gave up 0 bases and J gave up 4 bases, with 6 bases separating them. The CDR3 contains 13 residues. The CDR3 sequence: CASSLEGADTQYF. The CDR3 DNA sequence: TGCGCCAGCAGCTTGGAGGGCGCAGATACGCAGTATTTT. Complete variable domain (other parts from reference TRBV5-1 and TRBJ2-3): KAGVTQTPRYLIKTRGQQVTLSCSPISGHRSVSWYQQTPGQGLQFLFEYFSETQRNKGNFPGRFSGRQFSNSRSEMNVSTLELGDSALYLCASSLEGADTQYFGPGTRLTVL.

The V gene is TRBV6-5, the J gene TRBJ1-6, with 7 bases fitting TRBD1. CDR1 MNHEY and CDR2 SVGAGI come from the germline V gene. J was trimmed by 3 bases and V by 6 bases; bases with no gene match: 5. CDR3 length: 15 residues. CDR3 amino acids: CASREGQSYNSPLHF. The CDR3 DNA reads TGTGCCAGCAGAGAGGGACAGAGCTATAATTCACCCCTCCACTTT.

This rearrangement joins TRBV18 to TRBJ2-7, with 12 bases fitting TRBD2. The CDR3 length is 19 residues. Trimming removed 3 bases from V and 3 bases from J; junction bases left unmatched: 15. Germline V gene lookup returns CDR1 KGHSH and CDR2 LQKENI. The CDR3 loop is CASSPPYSSGRVSSYEQYF. In nucleotides, the CDR3 is TGTGCCAGCTCACCCCCTTACTCTAGCGGGAGGGTCAGTAGCTACGAGCAGTACTTC. The variable domain in full, completed from reference TRBV18 and TRBJ2-7, reads NAGVMQNPRHLVRRRGQEARLRCSPMKGHSHVYWYRQLPEEGLKFMVYLQKENIIDESGMPKERFSAEFPKEGPSILRIQQVVRGDSAAYFCASSPPYSSGRVSSYEQYFGPGTRLTVT.

The V call is TRBV28, the J call TRBJ2-7, with D perhaps assigned TRBD1 or TRBD2 (5 bases each). V was shortened by 2 bases and J by 3 bases, with 11 bases between the two germline ends. The CDR3 has 14 residues. Germline CDR1 and CDR2: MDHEN and SYDVKM. The CDR3 DNA reads TGTGCCAGCAGTTTAGGGACGGTGAACTACGAGCAGTACTTC. It encodes CASSLGTVNYEQYF.

The chain is built from TRBV28 and TRBJ1-4; D call uncertain. Trimming removed 4 bases from V and 2 bases from J, with 14 bases in between. CDR1 is MDHEN and CDR2 is SYDVKM in the germline V gene. There are 16 residues in the CDR3. CDR3 bases: TGTGCCAGCAGTTCACACGACCCTAACACTAATGAAAAACTGTTTTTT. It specifies CASSSHDPNTNEKLFF.

The rearrangement uses TRBV6-4 and TRBJ1-6; 10 nucleotides agree with TRBD1. After removal of 5 bases from V and 10 bases from J, the junction contained 8 bases not matched to a gene. The germline gives CDR1 MRHNA, CDR2 SNTAGT. The CDR3 totals 15 residues. CDR3 coding DNA: TGTGCCAGCAGTCCAGGACAGGGGGTAGGGTCACCCCTCCACTTT. Residues: CASSPGQGVGSPLHF.

This clone was seen a single time. This chain connects TRBV7-9 to TRBJ1-3; 7 nucleotides align to TRBD1. This CDR3 is built from 15 residues. CDR1 is SEHNR and CDR2 is FQNEAQ in the germline V gene (reference sequence). The junction had 5 bases not matched to a gene; V was cut back by 1 base and J by 5 bases. The CDR3 region is CASSLEGGRRNTIYF. The CDR3 nucleotides are TGTGCCAGCAGCTTAGAAGGGGGCAGACGAAACACCATATATTTT. Full variable domain (outside the CDR3, taken from reference TRBV7-9 and TRBJ1-3): DTGVSQNPRHKITKRGQNVTFRCDPISEHNRLYWYRQTLGQGPEFLTYFQNEAQLEKSRLLSDRFSAERPKGSFSTLEIQRTEQGDSAMYLCASSLEGGRRNTIYFGEGSWLTVV.